One and the same sample provided the 6 T cell receptor beta chains below, sequenced in a study of Ad26.COV2.S vaccination and SARS-CoV-2 variants. TCRdb's table, derived via immunoSEQ multiplex PCR, lists solely in-frame clones and lacks some. This sample has approximately 480,000 clones, with roughly 85% found just once. Noted treatment: some 20 received Ad26.COV2.S at low or high dose, single or two shots; about 5 received placebo; per-sample allocation not given. Samples were taken on day 63 after the first vaccine or placebo injection. The material sequenced was peripheral blood, taken in a trial of Ad26.COV2.S vaccine versus placebo. These receptors all stem from a person aged 18-60 years who received the Ad26.COV2.S COVID-19 vaccine or a placebo.

The chain has TRBV5-1 and TRBJ2-1; 8 bases fit TRBD2. Germline V gene lookup returns CDR1 SGHRS and CDR2 YFSETQ. J was trimmed by 4 bases and V by 3 bases; bases with no gene match: 3. The CDR3 is 14 residues long. This CDR3 reads CASSSRGAYNEQFF. The CDR3 DNA follows: TGCGCCAGCAGCTCGCGGGGGGCTTACAATGAGCAGTTCTTC. The full variable domain, with the rest looked up from reference TRBV5-1 and TRBJ2-1, is KAGVTQTPRYLIKTRGQQVTLSCSPISGHRSVSWYQQTPGQGLQFLFEYFSETQRNKGNFPGRFSGRQFSNSRSEMNVSTLELGDSALYLCASSSRGAYNEQFFGPGTRLTVL.

This chain joins TRBV27 and TRBJ2-7; D is possibly TRBD1 or TRBD2 (5 bases each). The ends were cut back, 6 bases at V and 4 bases at J, with 16 bases in the middle. Germline-derived CDR1 and CDR2 are MNHEY and SMNVEV (reference sequence). The CDR3 is 14 amino acids. CDR3 loop: CASSPDRGQYEQYF. The CDR3 nucleotides read TGTGCCAGCAGCCCCGACAGAGGGCAGTACGAGCAGTACTTC.

The rearrangement links TRBV28 to TRBJ1-3; 8 bases are shared with TRBD1. This CDR3 region has 15 residues. Germline V gives CDR1 MDHEN, CDR2 SYDVKM. The V and J ends lost 6 bases and 1 base, in that order; junction bases with no gene match: 5. The CDR3, as DNA: TGTGCCAGCAGCCGGACAGGGTATTCTGGAAACACCATATATTTT. Its translation is CASSRTGYSGNTIYF.

The genes are TRBV7-3 and TRBJ2-1; D ambiguous. Germline loops: CDR1 SGHTA, CDR2 FQGTGA. Deletions cut 2 bases from V and 9 bases from J, with 8 bases between. The CDR3 spans 12 residues. The CDR3 is CASSLRWSEQFF. DNA for the CDR3: TGTGCCAGCAGCTTACGATGGTCTGAGCAGTTCTTC.

V usage is TRBV28 and J usage is TRBJ2-5; 11 bases map to TRBD2. The trim removed 6 bases at V and 7 bases at J, leaving 1 base unmatched. CDR1 MDHEN and CDR2 SYDVKM come from the germline V gene. There are 12 residues in the CDR3. The CDR3 DNA sequence: TGTGCCAGCAGAGGACTAGCGGGGACCCAGTACTTC. This gives the protein CASRGLAGTQYF.

The chain is built from TRBV3-1 (or the pseudogene TRBV3-2) and TRBJ1-2; perhaps TRBD1 as D (6 bases). This CDR3 is built from 14 residues. The V gene lost 4 bases and the J gene lost 7 bases, with 16 bases spanning the gap. Germline CDR1 LGHDT, CDR2 YNNKEL (reference sequence). The CDR3 region is CASSRTSGESGYTF. CDR3 coding DNA: TGTGCCAGCAGCCGGACTTCAGGGGAATCTGGCTACACCTTC.